The next 23 T cell receptor beta chains were all read from a single sample in a study of T cells in Graves' hyperthyroidism and ophthalmopathy. RNA transcripts served as the template for amplifying TCR beta CDR3 regions. The TCR CDR3 was amplified in a first-round RT-PCR using the HTBI primer set. TCRdb redid the calling of the multiplex PCR reads with MiXCR, one entry per CDR3 protein. Among around 300,000 distinct CDR3 sequences, 14% were seen once, and the ten largest hold around 23%. The sample taken for sequencing was blood. The source is a woman aged 25 to 39 with Graves' hyperthyroidism.

This clonotype was counted many times. The gene calls are TRBV5-1 and TRBJ1-1, with D hard to call. V shed 0 bases and J shed 4 bases, with 16 bases lying between them. CDR1 is SGHRS and CDR2 is YFSETQ in the germline V gene. The CDR3 extends over 16 amino acids. The CDR3 DNA sequence: TGCGCCAGCAGCTTGGATCGTTTCTTCCGGGGCACTGAAGCTTTCTTT. Translating gives CASSLDRFFRGTEAFF.

This clonotype was observed a handful of times. The V and J genes are TRBV12-3 or TRBV12-4 and TRBJ2-1; 7 bases are a match to TRBD2. CDR3 length: 18 residues. J gave up 9 bases and V 0 bases, and 17 bases lay outside the gene matches. The CDR3 sequence: CASSLAPLLARSASEQFF. CDR3 nucleotides: TGTGCCAGCAGTTTAGCCCCCCTACTAGCGCGGTCCGCTTCTGAGCAGTTCTTC.

There are many counts of this clonotype. The V and J genes are TRBV11-2 and TRBJ2-1; the D is unclear. The CDR3 runs 12 residues. V was cut by 3 bases and J by 7 bases, with 7 bases left in between. The germline V gene encodes CDR1 SGHAT and CDR2 FQNNGV. The CDR3 sequence: CASSFALNEQFF. CDR3 DNA sequence: TGTGCCAGCAGCTTTGCGTTAAATGAGCAGTTCTTC.

The chain carries TRBV9 and TRBJ2-3; 7 nucleotides line up with TRBD2. The germline V gene has CDR1 SGDLS and CDR2 YYNGEE. V lost 7 bases and J lost 1; bases outside the gene matches: 0. This CDR3 contains 12 residues. CDR3: CASGRGTDTQYF. CDR3 coding DNA: TGTGCCAGCGGGAGGGGCACAGATACGCAGTATTTT.

This clonotype was detected only a few times. With a much larger clone just one base away, this may be a read error. The V call is TRBV6-1, the J call TRBJ2-5; 12 bases align to TRBD2. Germline CDR1 and CDR2: MNHNS and SASEGT. The CDR3 contains 16 residues. J was trimmed by 5 bases and V by 6 bases; bases with no gene match: 10. CDR3 DNA sequence: TGTGCCAGCAGCCATGAACTAGCGGGAGGCCGGGAGACCCAGTACTTC. This sequence encodes CASSHELAGGRETQYF.

The V and J genes are TRBV24-1 and TRBJ1-2; no clear D gene. V lost 5 bases and J lost 6, with 9 bases in between. Germline lookup yields CDR1 KGHDR and CDR2 SFDVKD. The CDR3 is made up of 12 amino acids. CDR3 nucleotides: TGTGCCACCAGTGTTCCCGGGAATGGCTACACCTTC. Protein product: CATSVPGNGYTF.

Notes on this clonotype: An end of the junction does not agree with germline; a read error may underlie this. CDR3 amino acids: CAGSLLGGGYTF. The CDR3 DNA reads as TGTGCCGGCAGTCTCCTCGGGGGCGGCTACACCTTC. This chain connects TRBV6-5 to TRBJ1-2; TRBD1 is a possible D gene (6 bases). In germline, CDR1 is MNHEY, CDR2 SVGAGI. The CDR3 extends over 12 amino acids.

This sequence joins TRBV5-5 and TRBJ1-2; no reliable D call. The CDR3 has 12 amino acids. V lost 2 bases, J lost 8 bases, and 10 bases lay in between. Germline lookup yields CDR1 SGHKS and CDR2 YYEKEE (reference sequence). CDR3 residues: CASSFNEGGYTF. The CDR3, as DNA: TGTGCCAGCAGCTTTAACGAAGGGGGCTACACCTTC.

This clonotype was counted many times. The chain recombines TRBV12-3 or TRBV12-4 with TRBJ2-5; D is uncertain. The length of the CDR3 is 16 residues. The V gene lost 0 bases and the J gene lost 4 bases, with 15 bases spanning the gap. DNA for the CDR3: TGTGCCAGCAGTTTAGCCGAGCCGGCTCCCTCAGAGACCCAGTACTTC. It translates to CASSLAEPAPSETQYF.

The chain links TRBV27 to TRBJ1-2; D is possibly TRBD1 (6 bases). V dropped 7 bases and J dropped 1 base, with 10 bases sitting between them. This CDR3 spans 13 amino acids. Germline V gene sequence: CDR1 MNHEY, CDR2 SMNVEV (reference sequence). CDR3 sequence: CASTKGVNYGYTF. CDR3 in DNA: TGTGCCAGCACCAAGGGGGTTAACTATGGCTACACCTTC.

There are many counts of this clonotype. J is TRBJ1-1 and V is TRBV28, with a weak D call TRBD1 (5 bases). This CDR3 has 14 residues. Trimming removed 6 bases from V and 1 base from J, with 12 bases in between. Germline CDR1 MDHEN, CDR2 SYDVKM. The CDR3 region is CASRAGLRNTEAFF. CDR3 nucleotides: TGTGCCAGCAGAGCGGGACTCCGGAACACTGAAGCTTTCTTT.

This clonotype was recorded at least ten times. The V gene is TRBV2, the J gene TRBJ1-2; D gene uncertain. The CDR3 is made up of 14 amino acids. Trimming took off 5 bases at V and 4 bases at J, with 14 bases between the two ends. The germline V gene encodes CDR1 SNHLY and CDR2 FYNNEI. The CDR3 protein is CASSPRGYGYGYTF. The CDR3 DNA follows: TGTGCCAGCAGTCCCCGCGGGTACGGCTATGGCTACACCTTC.

This clonotype was picked up a small number of times. The gene calls are TRBV28 and TRBJ2-3; TRBD1 might be the D (7 bases). The CDR3 extends over 12 amino acids. The V end was cut by 4 bases, the J end by 8 bases, with 10 bases between. CDR1 is MDHEN, CDR2 SYDVKM, per germline. As DNA, the CDR3 is TGTGCCAGCAGTTACAGGGGAGGTACGCAGTATTTT. Protein sequence: CASSYRGGTQYF.

This clonotype was detected a few times. This chain joins TRBV11-2 and TRBJ2-7; 7 bases match TRBD2. Germline V lookup: CDR1 SGHAT, CDR2 FQNNGV. The CDR3 has 23 residues. The V gene end was trimmed by 1 base and the J gene end by 2 bases; junction bases not matched to a gene: 29. The CDR3 sequence: CASSLGREGSAGQNPHATYEQYF. The CDR3 DNA reads TGTGCCAGCAGCTTAGGGAGGGAGGGGAGCGCGGGCCAAAATCCGCACGCAACCTACGAGCAGTACTTC.

This clonotype was recorded a few times. One end of the junction does not line up with germline, which may come from a read error. The chain carries TRBV13 and TRBJ2-5, with TRBD1 as a possible D gene (5 bases). The length of the CDR3 is 13 residues. Germline CDR1 reads PRHDT; CDR2 reads FYEKMQ (reference sequence). The chain's CDR3 is CAGSYPPGETQYF. The CDR3 DNA is TGTGCCGGCAGCTACCCCCCAGGGGAGACCCAGTACTTC.

The genes are TRBV3-1 and TRBJ1-3; D uncertain. Germline V lookup: CDR1 LGHDT, CDR2 YNNKEL (reference sequence). The V and J ends lost 1 base and 4 bases respectively, with 5 bases between them. The CDR3 spans 13 residues. CDR3 nucleotide sequence: TGTGCCAGCAGCCAAGGGGAAGGAAACACCATATATTTT. As protein: CASSQGEGNTIYF.

Only one count was recorded for this clonotype. The V gene is TRBV14, the J gene TRBJ2-5, with D tentatively TRBD1 (7 bases). The length of the CDR3 is 16 residues. Germline loops: CDR1 SGHDN, CDR2 FVKESK. Trimming took off 4 bases at V and 0 bases at J, with 15 bases between the two ends. The CDR3 region is CASSRGGGGHQETQYF. For the CDR3, the DNA is TGTGCCAGCAGCCGAGGAGGGGGCGGCCACCAAGAGACCCAGTACTTC.

There are a few counts of this clonotype. The chain has TRBV29-1 and TRBJ2-6, with TRBD1 as a possible D gene (5 bases). Trimming removed 6 bases at V and 0 bases at J, with 12 bases between. Germline values: CDR1 SQVTM, CDR2 ANQGSEA. CDR3 length: 15 residues. The CDR3 sequence is CSVGQGSSGANVLTF. The CDR3 coding sequence is TGCAGCGTGGGCCAGGGTTCCTCTGGGGCCAACGTCCTGACTTTC.

Many counts were recorded for this clonotype. The chain recombines TRBV7-2 with TRBJ1-1; D is unresolved. V was trimmed by 3 bases and J by 5 bases, leaving 10 bases between them. The CDR3 is 13 amino acids. Germline V gene lookup returns CDR1 SGHTA and CDR2 FQGNSA. The CDR3: CASSFLSGTEAFF. The DNA of the CDR3 is TGTGCCAGCAGCTTTCTGTCGGGGACTGAAGCTTTCTTT.

This clonotype was picked up many times. The CDR3 loop reads CASRDSHTANGYTF. The CDR3 bases are TGTGCCTCTCGGGACAGCCATACCGCTAATGGCTACACCTTC. The V and J genes are TRBV28 and TRBJ1-2; 7 nucleotides match TRBD1. Germline CDR1 and CDR2: MDHEN and SYDVKM. V lost 11 bases and J lost 6; bases outside the gene matches: 15. There are 14 residues in the CDR3.

This clonotype has at least ten counts. V gene TRBV11-2 combines with J gene TRBJ2-1; D is perhaps TRBD1 or TRBD2 (5 bases each). This CDR3 comprises 14 residues. Germline CDR1 SGHAT, CDR2 FQNNGV. V was pared by 4 bases and J by 15 bases, with 22 bases between. The chain's CDR3 is CASSSLSGRIFWFF. In DNA form, the CDR3 reads TGTGCCAGCAGCTCCTTATCGGGACGTATTTTTTGGTTCTTC. The full variable domain, with the rest looked up from reference TRBV11-2 and TRBJ2-1, is EAGVAQSPRYKIIEKRQSVAFWCNPISGHATLYWYQQILGQGPKLLIQFQNNGVVDDSQLPKDRFSAERLKGVDSTLKIQPAKLEDSAVYLCASSSLSGRIFWFFGPGTRLTVL.

There are many counts of this clonotype. V usage is TRBV2 and J usage is TRBJ1-3; no firm D call. Germline CDR1 is SNHLY and CDR2 is FYNNEI. The germline V and J ends were trimmed by 4 bases and 2 bases, with 6 bases remaining between them. The CDR3 runs 13 residues. Here the CDR3 reads CASSVGPGNTIYF. The CDR3 nucleotides are TGTGCCAGCAGTGTAGGGCCTGGAAACACCATATATTTT.

This clonotype has at least ten counts. The chain carries TRBV12-3 or TRBV12-4 and TRBJ2-1; TRBD2 agrees at 13 bases. The CDR3 is 19 residues long. Germline trimming cut 6 bases from V and 9 bases from J; bases unmatched to any gene: 20. The CDR3 coding sequence is TGTGCCAGCAGCATTCTCGGGACAGGGGGACTAGCGGGGTTAAGTGAGCAGTTCTTC. Protein: CASSILGTGGLAGLSEQFF.